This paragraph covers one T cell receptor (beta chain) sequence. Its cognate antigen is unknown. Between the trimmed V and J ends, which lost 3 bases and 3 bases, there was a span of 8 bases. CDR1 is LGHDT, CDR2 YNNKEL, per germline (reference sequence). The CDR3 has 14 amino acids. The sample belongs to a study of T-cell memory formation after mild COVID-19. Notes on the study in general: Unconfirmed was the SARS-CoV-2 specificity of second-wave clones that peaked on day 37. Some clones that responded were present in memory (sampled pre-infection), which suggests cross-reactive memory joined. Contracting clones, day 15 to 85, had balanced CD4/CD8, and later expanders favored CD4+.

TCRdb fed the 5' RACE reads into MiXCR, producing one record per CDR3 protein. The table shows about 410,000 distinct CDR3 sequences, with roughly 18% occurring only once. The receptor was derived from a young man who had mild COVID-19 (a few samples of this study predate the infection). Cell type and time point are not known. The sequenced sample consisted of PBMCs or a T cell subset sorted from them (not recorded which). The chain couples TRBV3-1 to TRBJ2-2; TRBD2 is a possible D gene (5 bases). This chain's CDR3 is CASSQHGDTGELFF. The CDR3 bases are TGTGCCAGCAGCCAGCACGGGGACACCGGGGAGCTGTTTTTT.